This TCR beta chain was identified during a study of blood T cell repertoires in COVID-19. Original analysis: Counts of nucleated cells, estimated from reference gene primer amplification, were obtained. Libraries were prepared by immunoSEQ multiplex PCR; TCRdb keeps only in-frame clonotypes and omits some of them. From that table come the V and J calls and clone size; the DNA was used to work out D and trimming. The sample carries 80,000 to 95,000 clones, about 85% recorded once. V shed 5 bases and J shed 0 bases, with 22 bases lying between them. The CDR3 length is 19 residues. The V gene's germline CDR1 is MNHEY and CDR2 SMNVEV (reference sequence).

The sequence was obtained from a woman aged 70-85 years with acute or convalescent COVID-19. The sample comprised peripheral blood. This rearrangement joins TRBV27 to TRBJ1-4; no reliable D call. CDR3 sequence reads: CASSPEVPGLIATNEKLFF. In DNA, the CDR3 is TGTGCCAGCAGTCCTGAGGTCCCTGGCTTAATTGCAACTAATGAAAAACTGTTTTTT.